Listed below are T cell receptor beta chains from one sample, sequenced in a study of OX40 agonist ivuxolimab in advanced cancers. The method was immunoSEQ multiplex PCR; TCRdb's version includes in-frame clones alone and lacks a portion of them. Among around 61,000 clones listed, around 83% were seen once. The sequences come from CD4+ or CD8+ T cells sorted from blood, collected in a trial of the OX40 agonist ivuxolimab. The origin of the receptors is an adult with an advanced solid tumor such as melanoma, head and neck, liver or kidney cancer. The CDR3 runs from the conserved cysteine through the conserved F or W. The D gene is left open where the match is weak. The size field is filled for only some rows; it gives once, few, many or a size class.

clone_size	d_call	j_call	v_call	cdr3_nt	cdr3_aa
.	TRBD1	TRBJ2-5	TRBV28	TGTGCCAGCAGTTTCGGGGACAGGGTCGAGACCCAGTACTTC	CASSFGDRVETQYF
.	.	TRBJ2-5	TRBV7-3	TGTGCCAGCAGCTTATTCCCAGGAGAGACCCAGTACTTC	CASSLFPGETQYF
.	.	TRBJ2-2	TRBV4-1	TGCGCCAGCAGCCAACACAGGGGGGGTAACACCGGGGAGCTGTTTTTT	CASSQHRGGNTGELFF
few	TRBD1	TRBJ1-6	TRBV4-1	TGCGCCAGCAGCCAAAGACAGGGGGCCGATTCACCCCTCCACTTT	CASSQRQGADSPLHF
.	TRBD2	TRBJ2-1	TRBV19	TGTGCCAGTAGTACCGGACTAGCGGCCTACAATGAGCAGTTCTTC	CASSTGLAAYNEQFF
.	.	TRBJ2-7	TRBV9	TGTGCCAGCAGCGTAGCTATGGACACCGAGCAGTACTTC	CASSVAMDTEQYF
few	.	TRBJ2-1	TRBV7-2	TGTGCCAGCAGCTCCCAGGGGGGAGTCTCCTACAATGAGCAGTTCTTC	CASSSQGGVSYNEQFF
.	.	TRBJ2-6	TRBV9	TGTGCCAGCAGCGCCGGTTTGACGGGGATCTCTGGGGCCAACGTCCTGACTTTC	CASSAGLTGISGANVLTF
once	TRBD2	TRBJ2-7	TRBV6-5	TGTGCCAGCAGCCGGATAGCGGGATCCTACGAGCAGTACTTC	CASSRIAGSYEQYF
.	.	TRBJ1-1	TRBV7-3	TGTGCCAGCAGCTTACATCAGGCGGCGGGAGCTTTCTTT	CASSLHQAAGAFF
.	.	TRBJ2-3	TRBV5-1	TGCGCCAGCAGCTTAGTGGATACGCAGTATTTT	CASSLVDTQYF
once	.	TRBJ1-5	TRBV4-1	TGCGCCAGCAGCCAAGTCGCGGCAGGGGAGAAGCCCCAGCATTTT	CASSQVAAGEKPQHF
.	.	TRBJ2-3	TRBV2	TGTGCCAGCAGTGAAGTGCCAGATACGCAGTATTTT	CASSEVPDTQYF
.	.	TRBJ1-2	TRBV6-5	TGTGCCAGCAGTACAGGGTTTGCCTTTGGCTACACCTTC	CASSTGFAFGYTF
.	.	TRBJ2-7	TRBV27	TGTGCCAGCAGTTTACGCCCCTCTAGGCCCAACGAGCAGTACTTC	CASSLRPSRPNEQYF
.	.	TRBJ2-1	TRBV7-3	TGTGCCAGCAGCCCCCTGGCGGGCGGATACAATGAGCAGTTCTTC	CASSPLAGGYNEQFF
.	.	TRBJ2-4	TRBV5-4	TGTGCCAGCAGCTTTGGGGGCGGCATTCAGTACTTC	CASSFGGGIQYF
.	.	TRBJ1-5	TRBV7-9	TGTGCCAGCAGCTTAGGTCAGAGCAATCAGCCCCAGCATTTT	CASSLGQSNQPQHF
.	.	TRBJ2-6	TRBV6-1	TGTGCCAGCAGTGCCGGCTTATCTGGGGCCAACGTCCTGACTTTC	CASSAGLSGANVLTF
.	TRBD1	TRBJ2-4	TRBV6-5	TGTGCCAGCAGCTCAGGGGGTTCGACCAAAAACATTCAGTACTTC	CASSSGGSTKNIQYF
few	.	TRBJ1-6	TRBV7-9	TGTGCCAGCAGCTTCTCGGGGCAGGGAGGTTCACCCCTCCACTTT	CASSFSGQGGSPLHF
.	.	TRBJ2-5	TRBV6-5	TGTGCCAGCAGTTCCAGTCCCCCTCGGGGGGAGACCCAGTACTTC	CASSSSPPRGETQYF
.	.	TRBJ1-1	TRBV4-3	TGCGCCAGCAGCCCGTTTGACAGGAACACTGAAGCTTTCTTT	CASSPFDRNTEAFF
.	.	TRBJ1-3	TRBV5-6	TGTGCCAGCAGCTTGGGGGGAGACACGCTAGTATCGGACATATATTTT	CASSLGGDTLVSDIYF
few	TRBD1	TRBJ2-7	TRBV11-1	TGTGCCAGCAGCCGCGAAAGGACAGGACACGAGCAGTACTTC	CASSRERTGHEQYF
.	.	TRBJ1-6	TRBV4-2	TGTGCCAGCAGCCAAGATGTAGGGTACGGGATCTCCTATAATTCACCCCTCCACTTT	CASSQDVGYGISYNSPLHF
.	TRBD2	TRBJ2-1	TRBV4-2	TGTGCCAGCAGCCAAGAAATCTTGGCTAGCGGGAGGAATGAGCAGTTCTTC	CASSQEILASGRNEQFF
.	.	TRBJ2-7	TRBV6-5	TGTGCCAGCAGTTACGAGTACGGCCACTACGAGCAGTACTTC	CASSYEYGHYEQYF
.	.	TRBJ2-5	TRBV15	TGTGCCACCAGCGGGGAAGACGGAGATCCCTACCAAGAGACCCAGTACTTC	CATSGEDGDPYQETQYF
.	.	TRBJ1-3	TRBV25-1	TGTGCCAGCAGTGAATATAGCACTGGAAACACCATATATTTT	CASSEYSTGNTIYF
.	.	TRBJ1-2	TRBV9	TGTGCCAGCAGCGCAAGTGCGGGACCCTACTATGGCTACACCTTC	CASSASAGPYYGYTF
.	.	TRBJ2-7	TRBV6-1	TGTGCCAGCAGTGCGGACCAATCTCGGGGGAGCTCCTACGAGCAGTACTTC	CASSADQSRGSSYEQYF
.	TRBD2	TRBJ2-7	TRBV11-3	TGTGCCAGCAGCTTAGATCAAGGCGGGGGGCCGGGGTCCTACGAGCAGTACTTC	CASSLDQGGGPGSYEQYF
.	.	TRBJ2-7	TRBV7-2	TGTGCCAGCAGCTTAGCTCTTCCAAACGAGCAGTACTTC	CASSLALPNEQYF
.	.	TRBJ1-5	TRBV7-8	TGTGCCAGCAGCGACTCTGGGGCTAGCAATCAGCCCCAGCATTTT	CASSDSGASNQPQHF
.	TRBD1	TRBJ1-3	TRBV5-1	TGCGCCAGCAGCTTACGACAGGGAGACACCATATATTTT	CASSLRQGDTIYF
.	TRBD2	TRBJ2-1	TRBV7-8	TGTGCCAGCAGCCTCCTCGTAGCGGGAGATGAGCAGTTCTTC	CASSLLVAGDEQFF
.	.	TRBJ2-3	TRBV29-1	TGCAGCGTTGACAGGGTGAGGACTCACACAGATACGCAGTATTTT	CSVDRVRTHTDTQYF
.	.	TRBJ1-4	TRBV5-5	TGTGCCAGCAGCTTTGGAACCAGGAATGAAAAACTGTTTTTT	CASSFGTRNEKLFF
.	.	TRBJ1-3	TRBV11-2	TGTGCCAGCAGCTTCGATGTAGGGGCAGGGGGAAACACCATATATTTT	CASSFDVGAGGNTIYF
.	TRBD2	TRBJ2-7	TRBV19	TGTGCCAGTAGACTCCGCGGGGGGACCTACGAGCAGTACTTC	CASRLRGGTYEQYF
.	TRBD1	TRBJ1-2	TRBV15	TGTGCCACCAGCAGAGGCGGACAGGAAAGCTATGGCTACACCTTC	CATSRGGQESYGYTF
once	.	TRBJ2-7	TRBV5-1	TGCGCCAGCAGCTTGGTTTCCTACGAGCAGTACTTC	CASSLVSYEQYF
.	.	TRBJ2-2	TRBV5-1	TGCGCCAGCAGCTTGGGGGGCGCGTTCACCGGGGAGCTGTTTTTT	CASSLGGAFTGELFF
.	.	TRBJ2-2	TRBV5-1	TGCGCCAGCAGCTTGGCTCCCAGGGAGAGGGACACCGGGGAGCTGTTTTTT	CASSLAPRERDTGELFF
.	TRBD1	TRBJ1-5	TRBV2	TGTGCCAGCAGTGACAGGGGGCGCGTCGGCAATCAGCCCCAGCATTTT	CASSDRGRVGNQPQHF
.	.	TRBJ1-1	TRBV4-2	TGTGCCAGCAGCCAAGATCCGGGGGTCGGATCTGAAGCTTTCTTT	CASSQDPGVGSEAFF
.	.	TRBJ1-5	TRBV30	TGTGCCTGGAGTGTACGTGAGCATCAGCCCCAGCATTTT	CAWSVREHQPQHF
.	.	TRBJ1-1	TRBV7-9	TGTGCCAGCAGCTTCCGGGGGGAAAACACTGAAGCTTTCTTT	CASSFRGENTEAFF
few	.	TRBJ1-1	TRBV27	TGTGCCAGCAGTTTATTTGGACGGGGGCTGGGAGCTTTCTTT	CASSLFGRGLGAFF
once	TRBD2	TRBJ2-2	TRBV5-5	TGTGCCAGCAGTGGGAGGGGACTCAACACCGGGGAGCTGTTTTTT	CASSGRGLNTGELFF
few	.	TRBJ1-2	TRBV19	TGTGCCAGTAGTATTTTTGGGGACTATGGCTACACCTTC	CASSIFGDYGYTF
once	.	TRBJ2-7	TRBV18	TGTGCCAGCTCACCACAGGGCGGATTCTACGAGCAGTACTTC	CASSPQGGFYEQYF
.	.	TRBJ2-5	TRBV7-9	TGTGCCAGCAGCTTAGGGACTTGGAGAGATGAGACCCAGTACTTC	CASSLGTWRDETQYF
.	.	TRBJ2-7	TRBV5-4	TGTGCCAGCAGCGCGGTGGGAGGGGGGTCCTACGAGCAGTACTTC	CASSAVGGGSYEQYF